The 9 T cell receptor beta chains below all came from one sample that was sequenced in a study of CD8 T cells in Susac syndrome. It was with random hexamers that 0.5 to 1 ug RNA was reverse transcribed. One entry per CDR3 protein, called by TCRdb with MiXCR from the immunoSEQ multiplex PCR reads. The sample includes roughly 140,000 distinct CDR3 sequences, more than 90% seen only once; the top ten take more than 0.075%. Sequencing was done on a sample of CD4+ T cells from PBMCs. The source is a human donor with Susac syndrome.

This rearrangement joins TRBV6-6 to TRBJ2-5; TRBD2 is a possible D gene (5 bases). This CDR3 spans 13 amino acids. Germline lookup yields CDR1 MNHNY and CDR2 SVGAGI (reference sequence). The V end was cut by 8 bases, the J end by 7 bases, with 17 bases between. CDR3 region: CASHKDSWGTQYF. The CDR3 region has the DNA TGTGCCAGCCATAAGGACTCATGGGGGACCCAGTACTTC.

The rearrangement uses TRBV11-2 and TRBJ2-7, with D unclear. Trimming took off 2 bases at V and 1 base at J, with 15 bases between the two ends. Germline lookup yields CDR1 SGHAT and CDR2 FQNNGV. The CDR3 contains 16 residues. This CDR3 reads CASSLTTGRTSYEQYF. As DNA, the CDR3 is TGTGCCAGCAGCTTAACTACCGGCAGGACGTCCTACGAGCAGTACTTC.

This chain links TRBV24-1 with TRBJ2-2; 10 bases line up with TRBD2. CDR1 is KGHDR, CDR2 SFDVKD, per germline. The CDR3 has 17 residues. With 3 bases clipped from V and 0 bases from J, the junction kept 3 bases outside the gene matches. The CDR3 region is CATSDVTSGANTGELFF. For the CDR3, the DNA is TGTGCCACCAGTGATGTAACTAGCGGGGCGAACACCGGGGAGCTGTTTTTT.

J is TRBJ2-7 and V is TRBV29-1; no reliable D call. Between the trimmed V and J ends, which lost 4 bases and 4 bases, there was a span of 11 bases. The CDR3 runs to 12 residues. The germline CDR1 and CDR2 sequences are SQVTM and ANQGSEA. CDR3 region: CSVGNSPYEQYF. CDR3 coding DNA: TGCAGCGTTGGAAACTCCCCATACGAGCAGTACTTC.

This rearrangement joins TRBV21-1 to TRBJ2-7; the table assigns TRBD2, which was not confirmed against the DNA. TRBV21-1 is reported as a pseudogene. The CDR3 extends over 11 amino acids. CDR3 in amino acids: CAPRGRYEQYF. CDR3 nucleotides: TGTGCGCCTCGAGGGCGGTACGAGCAGTACTTC.

This rearrangement joins TRBV2 to TRBJ2-2, with TRBD2 matching 12 bases. V lost 7 bases, J lost 7 bases, and 16 bases stayed unmatched. This CDR3 region has 18 residues. Germline lookup yields CDR1 SNHLY and CDR2 FYNNEI. In nucleotides, the CDR3 is TGTGCCAGCAACCGACGCCGGACTAGCGGGGTTGGTGGCGGGGAGCTGTTTTTT. This translates into CASNRRRTSGVGGGELFF.

The CDR3: CASRDGEETQYF. CDR3 coding DNA: TGTGCCAGCCGGGACGGTGAAGAGACCCAGTACTTC. The chain recombines TRBV2 with TRBJ2-5, with D perhaps matching TRBD1 or TRBD2 (5 bases each). Deletions cut 8 bases from V and 3 bases from J, with 10 bases between. Germline CDR1 and CDR2: SNHLY and FYNNEI. CDR3 size: 12 residues.

The V and J genes are TRBV2 and TRBJ2-7; D might be TRBD2 (6 bases). V lost 0 bases and J 0 bases, leaving 15 bases between the germline ends. This CDR3 region has 17 residues. CDR1 and CDR2 from the germline V gene are SNHLY and FYNNEI. The CDR3 here is CASSEAPGRDSSYEQYF. CDR3 sequence (DNA): TGTGCCAGCAGTGAAGCGCCCGGACGGGACTCCTCCTACGAGCAGTACTTC.

J is TRBJ2-6 and V is TRBV20-1, with TRBD1 identical over 9 bases. The junction had 1 base not matched to a gene; V was cut back by 5 bases and J by 2 bases. This CDR3 has 14 amino acids. Looked up from germline, CDR1 is DFQATT and CDR2 is SNEGSKA (reference sequence). In DNA, the CDR3 is TGCAGTGCTTGGGACAGGGCTGGGGCCAACGTCCTGACTTTC. Its translation is CSAWDRAGANVLTF.